The source of this T cell receptor beta chain is a study of T cells after yellow fever vaccination (dated by TCRdb to between 2018 and 2021). About the investigation overall: Libraries from fractions with low cell numbers were prepared with the SMART-Seq v4 Ultra Low Input RNA kit. The cohort comprised two healthy male donors, one aged 18 to 30 and one aged 30 to 40 years. Bulk PBMC replicates and cell subsets were isolated from blood drawn at multiple timepoints before and after both primary and secondary immunization. To follow T-cell clones before and after both primary and booster YFV17D yellow fever vaccination, bulk TCR alpha and beta repertoires underwent longitudinal sequencing.

General conclusions and limits of the study: Only two donors were included in the study, so the extent to which the findings can be generalized is limited. A small fraction of clonotypes appeared in both the CD4 and CD8 compartments, likely as a result of convergent recombination. Most clones expanded after primary vaccination were re-detected after the booster (almost 98% of CD4 and approximately 88% of CD8), suggesting broad memory maintenance. The secondary T-cell response was weaker than the primary response but faster, peaking on day 5 instead of day 15. FACS-sorted repertoires could contain abundant contaminating clonotypes from the bulk population, so computational filtering was required.

The germline V gene (reference sequence) specifies DFQATT as CDR1 and SNEGSKA as CDR2. Cut back by 5 bases and 4 bases, the V and J ends lie 10 bases apart. Spanning cysteine to phenylalanine, the CDR3 consists of 12 amino acids. Only the CDR3 portion is preserved as DNA: 36 bases, with reading frame beginning at the first base. In the case of this clonotype: The specificity of this receptor is unknown. Base qualities are not provided; no much larger clone lies one nucleotide away.

TCR cDNA was synthesized by 5'RACE template switching, which introduced a universal primer site and unique molecular identifiers. Priming for cDNA synthesis came from both the TCR alpha and TCR beta constant segments. Library amplification used two PCR steps, and the second PCR step added sample barcodes and sequencing adapters. Libraries were sequenced on Illumina HiSeq 2500 (2x100 bp) or NovaSeq (2x150 bp). Per the source publication's procedure: MIGEC was used to demultiplex reads and collapse the reads into UMI consensus sequences, and MiXCR was used for V(D)J alignment. Clonotypes responding to the vaccine were identified with edgeR on replicate PBMC samples, with the criteria of FDR below 0.01 and a log2 fold change above 5 up to day 15. CD4 or CD8 identity was assigned to each bulk clonotype according to whether the clonotype was present at higher abundance in the sequenced CD4 repertoire or the sequenced CD8 repertoire. TCRdb reran the public reads through fastp at Q25 and MiXCR, keeping productive beta chains. All rows with the same CDR3 protein become a single entry with the most common DNA and genes. The V and J calls here are based on TCRdb, not the publication. Here the sample has fewer than 650,000 distinct CDR3 sequences; roughly a fifth occur a single time. The ten most abundant clones make up approximately 15% of the sample.

According to the study, the label for this sample's treatment or condition signals: live attenuated yellow fever vaccine strain. At each blood-draw timepoint, two biological replicates of bulk PBMCs were collected. A standard Ficoll-Paque protocol was used to isolate PBMCs from peripheral blood. TriZol was used to extract RNA from bulk PBMCs, from CD4 and CD8 fractions, and from dextramer-positive and dextramer-negative fractions. The sequencing used PBMCs, collected approximately 22 days after the first yellow fever vaccination. The chain is assembled from TRBV20-1 and TRBJ2-3; 5 matching bases give a weak D call of TRBD2. This sequence originates from a man aged 18 to 29 who received the YFV17D yellow fever vaccine. Read as DNA, the sequence is TGCAGTGCTGCGGGTCCCTCAGATACGCAGTATTTT. The translation is CSAAGPSDTQYF.